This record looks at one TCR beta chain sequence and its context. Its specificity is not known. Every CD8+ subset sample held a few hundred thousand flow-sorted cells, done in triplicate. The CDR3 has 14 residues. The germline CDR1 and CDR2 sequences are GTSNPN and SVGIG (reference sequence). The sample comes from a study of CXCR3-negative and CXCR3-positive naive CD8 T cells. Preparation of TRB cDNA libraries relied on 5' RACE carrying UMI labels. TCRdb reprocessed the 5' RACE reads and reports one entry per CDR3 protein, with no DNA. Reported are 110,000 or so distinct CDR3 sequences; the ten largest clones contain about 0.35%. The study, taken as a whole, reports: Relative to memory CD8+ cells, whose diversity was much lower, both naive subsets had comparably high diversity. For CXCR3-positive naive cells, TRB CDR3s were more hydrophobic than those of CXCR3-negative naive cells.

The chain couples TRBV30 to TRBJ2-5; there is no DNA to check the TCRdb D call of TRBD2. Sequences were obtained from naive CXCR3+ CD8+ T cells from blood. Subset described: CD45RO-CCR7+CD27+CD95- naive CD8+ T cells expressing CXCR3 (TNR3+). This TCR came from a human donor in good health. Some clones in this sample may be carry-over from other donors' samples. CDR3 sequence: CAWSGGQPQETQYF.